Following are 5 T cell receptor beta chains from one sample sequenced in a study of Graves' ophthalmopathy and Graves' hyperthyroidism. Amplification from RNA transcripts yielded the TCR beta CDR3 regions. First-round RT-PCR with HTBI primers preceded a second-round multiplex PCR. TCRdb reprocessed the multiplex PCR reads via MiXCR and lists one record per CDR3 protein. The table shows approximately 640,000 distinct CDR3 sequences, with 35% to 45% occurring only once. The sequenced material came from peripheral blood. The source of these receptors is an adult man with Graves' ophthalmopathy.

For the CDR3, the DNA is TGTGCCAGCAGCTTGGGGCCCCTGACAGCGAACTCCTACGAGCAGTACTTC. This translates into CASSLGPLTANSYEQYF. The genes are TRBV11-3 and TRBJ2-7; D possibly corresponds to TRBD1 (5 bases). This CDR3 is built from 17 residues. The V end was cut by 3 bases, the J end by 0 bases, with 18 bases between. Per germline, CDR1 SGHNT and CDR2 YENEEA.

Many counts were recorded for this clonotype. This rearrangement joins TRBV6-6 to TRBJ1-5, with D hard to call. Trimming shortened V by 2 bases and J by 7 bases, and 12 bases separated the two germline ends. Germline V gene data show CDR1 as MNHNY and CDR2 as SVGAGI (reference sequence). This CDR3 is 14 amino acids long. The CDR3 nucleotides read TGTGCCAGCAGTTACCTGACCTCGGAACAGCCCCAGCATTTT. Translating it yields CASSYLTSEQPQHF.

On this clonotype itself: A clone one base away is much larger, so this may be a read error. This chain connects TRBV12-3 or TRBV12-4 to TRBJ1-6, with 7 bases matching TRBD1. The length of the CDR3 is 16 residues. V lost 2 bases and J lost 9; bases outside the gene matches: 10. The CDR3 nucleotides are TGTGCCAGCAGTTTATGGAGGGGGCAAGGGGTTTCACCCCTCCACTTT. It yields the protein CASSLWRGQGVSPLHF.

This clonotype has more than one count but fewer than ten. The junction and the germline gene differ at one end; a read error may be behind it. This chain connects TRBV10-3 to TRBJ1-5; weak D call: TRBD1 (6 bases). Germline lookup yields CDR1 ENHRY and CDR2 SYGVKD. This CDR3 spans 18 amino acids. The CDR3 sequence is CASSEIRGRGIRNQPQHF. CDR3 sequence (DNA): TGTGCCAGCAGTGAAATCCGGGGGCGCGGGATACGCAATCAGCCCCAGCATTTT.

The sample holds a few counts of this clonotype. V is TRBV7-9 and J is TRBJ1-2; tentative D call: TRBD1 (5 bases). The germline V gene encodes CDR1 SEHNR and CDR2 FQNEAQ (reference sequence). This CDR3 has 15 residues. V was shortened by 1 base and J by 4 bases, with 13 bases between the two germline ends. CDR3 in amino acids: CASSLGGRGLYGYTF. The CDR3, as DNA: TGTGCCAGCAGCTTAGGGGGCCGGGGCCTCTATGGCTACACCTTC. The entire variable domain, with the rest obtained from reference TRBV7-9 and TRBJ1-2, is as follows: DTGVSQNPRHKITKRGQNVTFRCDPISEHNRLYWYRQTLGQGPEFLTYFQNEAQLEKSRLLSDRFSAERPKGSFSTLEIQRTEQGDSAMYLCASSLGGRGLYGYTFGSGTRLTVV.